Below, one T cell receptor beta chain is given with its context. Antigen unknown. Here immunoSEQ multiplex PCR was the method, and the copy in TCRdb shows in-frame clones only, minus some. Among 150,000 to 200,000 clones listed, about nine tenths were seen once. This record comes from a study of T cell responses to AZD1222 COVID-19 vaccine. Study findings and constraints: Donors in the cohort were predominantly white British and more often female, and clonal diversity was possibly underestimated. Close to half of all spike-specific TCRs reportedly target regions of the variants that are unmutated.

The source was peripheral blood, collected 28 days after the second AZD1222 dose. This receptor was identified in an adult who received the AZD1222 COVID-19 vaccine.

Here the CDR3 DNA reads TGTGCCAGCAGTGCAGAGGGTGGCAGCTATGGCTACACCTTC. Translating it yields CASSAEGGSYGYTF. The J gene is TRBJ1-2, the V gene TRBV2; no definite D call. Trimming took off 4 bases at V and 4 bases at J, with 13 bases between the two ends. Germline CDR1 is SNHLY and CDR2 is FYNNEI. This CDR3 comprises 14 residues. Based on the CDR3 plus reference TRBV2 and TRBJ1-2, the full variable domain is EPEVTQTPSHQVTQMGQEVILRCVPISNHLYFYWYRQILGQKVEFLVSFYNNEISEKSEIFDDQFSVERPDGSNFTLKIRSTKLEDSAMYFCASSAEGGSYGYTFGSGTRLTVV.